This T cell receptor beta chain was observed in a study of T cell responses to AZD1222 COVID-19 vaccine. The protocol was immunoSEQ multiplex PCR, while the TCRdb copy is restricted to in-frame clones and leaves out a portion. Here the sample spans more than 95,000 clones, 88% being singletons. Germline V gene data show CDR1 as SGHRS and CDR2 as YFSETQ. CDR3 length: 16 residues. V lost 2 bases to trimming and J lost 3 bases, with 17 bases between them. This TCR was sampled from an adult in good health. The sequenced sample was peripheral blood, obtained on day 0 of AZD1222 vaccination. The chain recombines TRBV5-1 with TRBJ1-1, with TRBD1 as a possible D gene (5 bases). The CDR3 DNA is TGCGCCAGCAGCTTACCCTCTAACCGGGGCCACACTGAAGCTTTCTTT. It encodes CASSLPSNRGHTEAFF.